This entry describes one T cell receptor beta chain. The junction had 4 bases not matched to a gene; V was cut back by 2 bases and J by 2 bases. The germline CDR1 and CDR2 sequences are SGHVS and FNYEAQ. CDR3 length: 15 residues. The entry originates in a study of blood T cell repertoires in COVID-19. At the level of the study: Spain, Italy and the United States supplied samples that represented acute and convalescent COVID-19. PBMCs, B-cell-depleted T cells, or T cells provided the cDNA or gDNA that made up the material.

Enrolment of Seattle patients took place during active infection, and they were followed longitudinally. As originally analysed: Nucleated cell counts were estimated from reference gene primer amplification. TCRdb's table, derived via immunoSEQ multiplex PCR, lists solely in-frame clones and lacks some. That table gives V, J and clone size, and the DNA gave D and trimming. This sample has under 400,000 clones, with around 87% found just once. Sequencing used peripheral blood. The genes are TRBV7-6 and TRBJ2-7; 9 positions match TRBD2. The source of this sequence is a woman under 40 with COVID-19, enrolled during active disease. CDR3 DNA sequence: TGTGCCAGCAGCTTAACTAGCGGGCCGACCTACGAGCAGTACTTC. Translating it yields CASSLTSGPTYEQYF. The full variable domain, in which reference TRBV7-6 and TRBJ2-7 provide the parts outside the CDR3, is GAGVSQSPRYKVTKRGQDVALRCDPISGHVSLYWYRQALGQGPEFLTYFNYEAQQDKSGLPNDRFSAERPEGSISTLTIQRTEQRDSAMYRCASSLTSGPTYEQYFGPGTRLTVT.